These T cell receptor beta chains were read from a single sample in a study of immune cell composition in non-small cell lung cancer. Profiled with immunoSEQ multiplex PCR; TCRdb holds only in-frame clones, not every one. The sample records thousands of clones, over 70% being singletons. Sequencing was performed on non-adjacent lung tissue. The receptors were gathered from a human donor with non-small cell lung cancer. CDR3s include the opening cysteine and the closing phenylalanine or tryptophan. D genes are given only for firm matches. Some rows mark clone size as missing; the rest say once, few, many or name a class of expanded clone.

j_gene,abundance,v_gene,d_gene,CDR3aa,CDR3nt
TRBJ2-1,.,TRBV5-1,.,CATSLRERLIPYNEQFF,TGCGCCACCTCCCTACGGGAGAGACTCATCCCCTACAATGAGCAGTTCTTC
TRBJ2-3,.,TRBV5-1,TRBD2,CASSFAGGHTDTQYF,TGCGCCAGCAGCTTTGCGGGGGGCCACACAGATACGCAGTATTTT
TRBJ1-3,.,TRBV7-8,TRBD1,CASSLARSAGTAGNTIYF,TGTGCCAGCAGCTTAGCGAGGAGCGCCGGGACAGCCGGAAACACCATATATTTT
TRBJ1-1,few,TRBV20-1,.,CSAPFGTEAFF,TGCAGTGCGCCGTTCGGGACTGAAGCTTTCTTT
TRBJ1-5,.,TRBV19,.,CASSISTDQPQHF,TGTGCCAGTAGTATTAGTACAGATCAGCCCCAGCATTTT
TRBJ2-1,.,TRBV11-2,.,CASARQEHLEQFF,TGTGCCAGCGCGAGACAGGAGCACTTGGAGCAGTTCTTC
TRBJ1-3,.,TRBV5-6,.,CASSLTGQGDTIYF,TGTGCCAGCAGCTTGACAGGACAAGGGGACACCATATATTTT
TRBJ2-7,.,TRBV5-6,TRBD1,CASSYRDRVVSYEQYF,TGTGCCAGCAGCTACCGGGACAGGGTAGTCTCCTACGAGCAGTACTTC
TRBJ2-1,.,TRBV7-2,.,CASSLGQGYYNEQFF,TGTGCCAGCAGCCTGGGGCAGGGATATTACAATGAGCAGTTCTTC
TRBJ1-3,.,TRBV5-1,.,CASSLELVQSGNTIYF,TGCGCCAGCAGCTTGGAGCTAGTACAATCTGGAAACACCATATATTTT
TRBJ1-6,.,TRBV18,.,CASSLSGVDNSPLHF,TGTGCCAGCTCACTTTCCGGGGTCGATAATTCACCCCTCCACTTT
TRBJ2-7,once,TRBV7-9,TRBD1,CASSLTGGTYEQYF,TGTGCCAGCAGCCTCACAGGGGGGACCTACGAGCAGTACTTC
TRBJ1-5,.,TRBV28,.,CASSYSQPQHF,TGTGCCAGCAGTTATAGTCAGCCCCAGCATTTT
TRBJ2-5,.,TRBV5-1,.,CASSRAGDKETQYF,TGCGCCAGCAGCCGGGCAGGGGACAAAGAGACCCAGTACTTC
TRBJ2-5,.,TRBV7-7,TRBD1,CASSLAGGQGETQYF,TGTGCTAGCAGCTTAGCAGGGGGACAGGGGGAGACCCAGTACTTC
TRBJ2-7,.,TRBV19,.,CASSTTGKDTEEQYF,TGTGCCAGTAGTACGACAGGAAAGGATACGGAAGAGCAGTACTTC
TRBJ1-1,.,TRBV4-3,TRBD1,CASSQGTGMNTEAFF,TGCGCCAGCAGCCAAGGGACAGGGATGAACACTGAAGCTTTCTTT
TRBJ2-1,.,TRBV28,.,CASSRPSRHNEQFF,TGTGCCAGCAGTCGCCCTAGTCGTCACAATGAGCAGTTCTTC
TRBJ1-1,.,TRBV29-1,TRBD1,CSVITRTGSFLNTEAFF,TGCAGCGTCATCACCCGGACAGGATCTTTTCTGAACACTGAAGCTTTCTTT
TRBJ2-1,.,TRBV19,TRBD2,CASSISGSSEQFF,TGTGCCAGTAGTATTAGCGGGAGTAGTGAGCAGTTCTTC